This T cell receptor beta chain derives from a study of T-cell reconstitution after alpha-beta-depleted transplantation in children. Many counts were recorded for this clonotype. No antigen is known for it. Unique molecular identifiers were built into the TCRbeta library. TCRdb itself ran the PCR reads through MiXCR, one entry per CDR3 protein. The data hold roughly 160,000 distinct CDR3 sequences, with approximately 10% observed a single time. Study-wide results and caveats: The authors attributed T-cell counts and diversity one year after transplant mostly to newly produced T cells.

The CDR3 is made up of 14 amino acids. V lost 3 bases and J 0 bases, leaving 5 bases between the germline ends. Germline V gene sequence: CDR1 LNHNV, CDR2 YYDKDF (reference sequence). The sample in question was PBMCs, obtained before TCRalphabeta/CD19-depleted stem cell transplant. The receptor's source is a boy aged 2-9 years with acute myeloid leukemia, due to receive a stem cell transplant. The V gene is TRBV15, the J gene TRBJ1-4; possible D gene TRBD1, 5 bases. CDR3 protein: CATSSRATNEKLFF. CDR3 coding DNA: TGTGCCACCAGCAGCAGGGCAACTAATGAAAAACTGTTTTTT.